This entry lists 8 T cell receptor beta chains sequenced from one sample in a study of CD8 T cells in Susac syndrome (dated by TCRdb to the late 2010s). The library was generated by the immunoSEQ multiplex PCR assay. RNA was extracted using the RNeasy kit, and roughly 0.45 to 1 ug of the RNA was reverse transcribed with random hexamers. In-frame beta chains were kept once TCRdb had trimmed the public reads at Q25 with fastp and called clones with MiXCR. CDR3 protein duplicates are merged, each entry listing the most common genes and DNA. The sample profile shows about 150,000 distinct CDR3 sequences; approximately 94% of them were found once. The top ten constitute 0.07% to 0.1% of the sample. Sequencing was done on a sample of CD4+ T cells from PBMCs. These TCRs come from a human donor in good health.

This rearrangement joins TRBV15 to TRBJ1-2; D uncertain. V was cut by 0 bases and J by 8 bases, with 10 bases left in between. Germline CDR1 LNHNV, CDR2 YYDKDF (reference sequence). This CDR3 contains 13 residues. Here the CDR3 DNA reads TGTGCCACCAGCAGAGATCACGGGGTCGGCTACACCTTC. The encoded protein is CATSRDHGVGYTF.

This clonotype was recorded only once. In DNA form, the CDR3 reads TGTGCCAGCAGTGATTGGGACAGGGTGTACGAGCAGTACTTC. This sequence encodes CASSDWDRVYEQYF. This chain uses TRBV6-1 with TRBJ2-7; TRBD1 agrees at 9 bases. The CDR3 is 14 amino acids. With 3 bases clipped from V and 4 bases from J, the junction kept 4 bases outside the gene matches. CDR1 and CDR2 from the germline V gene are MNHNS and SASEGT.

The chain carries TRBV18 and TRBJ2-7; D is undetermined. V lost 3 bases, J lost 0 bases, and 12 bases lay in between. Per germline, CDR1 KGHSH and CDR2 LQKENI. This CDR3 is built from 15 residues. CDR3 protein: CASSPYTLSSYEQYF. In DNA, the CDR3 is TGTGCCAGCTCACCGTACACGTTGAGCTCCTACGAGCAGTACTTC.

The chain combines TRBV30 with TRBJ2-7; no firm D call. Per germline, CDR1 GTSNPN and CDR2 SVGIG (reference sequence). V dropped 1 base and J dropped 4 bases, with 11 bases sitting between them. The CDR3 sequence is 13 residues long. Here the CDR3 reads CAWSDGASYEQYF. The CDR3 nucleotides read TGTGCCTGGAGTGACGGAGCCAGTTACGAGCAGTACTTC.

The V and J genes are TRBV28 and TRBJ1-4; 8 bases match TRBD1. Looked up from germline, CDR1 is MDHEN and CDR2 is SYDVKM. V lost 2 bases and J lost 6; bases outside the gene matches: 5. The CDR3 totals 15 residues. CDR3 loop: CASSLLDRDYEKLFF. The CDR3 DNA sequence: TGTGCCAGCAGTTTACTGGACAGGGATTATGAAAAACTGTTTTTT.

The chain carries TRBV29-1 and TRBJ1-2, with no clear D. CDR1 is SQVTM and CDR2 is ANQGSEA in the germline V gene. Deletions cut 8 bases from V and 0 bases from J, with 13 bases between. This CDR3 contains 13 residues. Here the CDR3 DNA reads TGCAGCACCACCGGGTCGTCTAACTATGGCTACACCTTC. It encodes CSTTGSSNYGYTF.

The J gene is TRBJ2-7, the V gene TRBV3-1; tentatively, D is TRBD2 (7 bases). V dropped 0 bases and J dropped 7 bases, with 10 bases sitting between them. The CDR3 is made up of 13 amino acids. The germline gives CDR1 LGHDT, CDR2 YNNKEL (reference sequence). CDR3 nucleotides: TGTGCCAGCAGCCAAGATGGGGGGGCTGAGCAGTACTTC. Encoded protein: CASSQDGGAEQYF.

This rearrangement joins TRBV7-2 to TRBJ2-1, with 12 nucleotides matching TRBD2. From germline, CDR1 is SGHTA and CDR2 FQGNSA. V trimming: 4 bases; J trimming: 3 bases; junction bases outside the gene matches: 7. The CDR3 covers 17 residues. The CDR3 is CASSSSGRAANYNEQFF. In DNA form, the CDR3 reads TGTGCCAGCAGCTCTAGCGGGAGGGCCGCGAACTACAATGAGCAGTTCTTC.